Presented here are 29 T cell receptor beta chains from one specimen sequenced in a study of blood T cell repertoires in COVID-19. TCRdb's copy holds only in-frame clones and misses some; the assay was immunoSEQ multiplex PCR. Of about 250,000 clones listed, around 83% were seen once; the top ten hold about 8.9%. Sequencing used peripheral blood. The source of these receptors is a man aged 80 or over with acute or convalescent COVID-19.

This chain uses TRBV7-2 with TRBJ2-1, with a possible D match to TRBD2 (7 bases). This CDR3 has 15 residues. CDR1 is SGHTA and CDR2 is FQGNSA in the germline V gene. V gave up 1 base and J gave up 2 bases, with 9 bases separating them. CDR3 residues: CASSLGGGPYNEQFF. CDR3 sequence (DNA): TGTGCCAGCAGCTTAGGGGGGGGCCCCTACAATGAGCAGTTCTTC.

Comments on this clone: The identical CDR3 is also encoded by other nucleotide sequences in the sample. The chain is built from TRBV27 and TRBJ2-7; 9 nucleotides align to TRBD1. Germline V gives CDR1 MNHEY, CDR2 SMNVEV (reference sequence). This CDR3 comprises 16 residues. J gave up 4 bases and V 4 bases, and 11 bases lay outside the gene matches. In DNA, the CDR3 is TGTGCCAGCAGTTCCCCTTCCGGGACAGGGTCTTACGAGCAGTACTTC. Amino acids: CASSSPSGTGSYEQYF.

The chain links TRBV5-1 to TRBJ2-7; 8 bases match TRBD2. Trimming removed 0 bases from V and 6 bases from J; junction bases left unmatched: 8. The germline gives CDR1 SGHRS, CDR2 YFSETQ. There are 15 residues in the CDR3. The chain's CDR3 is CASSLEGTRAGEQYF. CDR3 nucleotides: TGCGCCAGCAGCTTGGAAGGGACTAGAGCTGGCGAGCAGTACTTC.

The J gene is TRBJ2-2, the V gene TRBV5-1; 8 bases agree with TRBD2. Germline CDR1 SGHRS, CDR2 YFSETQ. V shed 3 bases, J shed 4 bases, and the junction held 2 bases outside the gene matches. The CDR3 consists of 14 residues. DNA for the CDR3: TGCGCCAGCAGCTGGCGGGGGGTCACCGGGGAGCTGTTTTTT. Translated, it gives CASSWRGVTGELFF.

The chain links TRBV6-6 to TRBJ1-4; perhaps TRBD1 as D (5 bases). This CDR3 contains 16 residues. V lost 2 bases to trimming and J lost 7 bases, with 17 bases between them. Germline V gene sequence: CDR1 MNHNY, CDR2 SVGAGI (reference sequence). The CDR3 DNA reads TGTGCCAGCAGTTACGGGGACTCTAGTCTAGGTGAAAAACTGTTTTTT. Protein product: CASSYGDSSLGEKLFF.

This chain links TRBV11-3 with TRBJ2-5, with 7 bases identical to TRBD1. This CDR3 region has 14 residues. V trimming: 8 bases; J trimming: 3 bases; junction bases outside the gene matches: 9. Germline V gene sequence: CDR1 SGHNT, CDR2 YENEEA. As DNA, the CDR3 is TGTGCCAGCGCCTCCCGAGGGACAGAAGAGACCCAGTACTTC. Its translation: CASASRGTEETQYF.

This rearrangement joins TRBV30 to TRBJ1-3, with D hard to call. The germline V gene has CDR1 GTSNPN and CDR2 SVGIG (reference sequence). This CDR3 has 13 amino acids. The V gene lost 7 bases and the J gene lost 1 base, with 11 bases spanning the gap. CDR3 residues: CASSGESGNTIYF. Here the CDR3 DNA reads TGTGCCTCTTCCGGGGAATCTGGAAACACCATATATTTT.

This clone appeared a few times. V gene TRBV3-1 (or the pseudogene TRBV3-2) combines with J gene TRBJ2-7; the match to TRBD1 covers 8 bases. The CDR3 is 15 amino acids. The J segment lost 0 bases and the V segment lost 4 bases, leaving 5 bases of the junction unmatched. Germline CDR1 and CDR2: LGHDT and YNNKEL (reference sequence). This CDR3 is CASSPRTGSSYEQYF. The CDR3 region has the DNA TGTGCCAGCAGCCCTAGGACAGGGAGCTCCTACGAGCAGTACTTC.

The rearrangement uses TRBV6-5 and TRBJ2-7; 10 bases line up with TRBD1. Germline CDR1 reads MNHEY; CDR2 reads SVGAGI. V shed 6 bases, J shed 3 bases, and the junction held 5 bases outside the gene matches. The CDR3 has 14 amino acids. The DNA of the CDR3 is TGTGCCAGCAGGCCCGGGACAGGGGTCTACGAGCAGTACTTC. This encodes CASRPGTGVYEQYF.

The J gene is TRBJ1-5, the V gene TRBV6-6; TRBD1 matches at 9 bases. Germline lookup yields CDR1 MNHNY and CDR2 SVGAGI (reference sequence). J was trimmed by 1 base and V by 6 bases; bases with no gene match: 7. The CDR3 spans 16 residues. Here the CDR3 reads CASREQGARSNQPQHF. In nucleotides, the CDR3 is TGTGCCAGCAGAGAACAGGGGGCGCGAAGCAATCAGCCCCAGCATTTT.

The chain links TRBV9 to TRBJ1-2, with a weak D call TRBD1 (5 bases). Germline assignment: CDR1 SGDLS and CDR2 YYNGEE. CDR3 length equals 13 residues. V dropped 2 bases and J dropped 6 bases, with 11 bases sitting between them. The CDR3 bases are TGTGCCAGCAGCGTCGGCAGGGTCGATGGCTACACCTTC. This encodes CASSVGRVDGYTF.

This clone was seen a single time. The chain employs TRBV7-9 and TRBJ1-4, with D perhaps matching TRBD1 (5 bases). Germline values: CDR1 SEHNR, CDR2 FQNEAQ (reference sequence). The V end was cut by 2 bases, the J end by 8 bases, with 12 bases between. This CDR3 region has 14 residues. CDR3 sequence (DNA): TGTGCCAGCAGCTTAACCCAGGGAGGGGAAAAACTGTTTTTT. Translating it yields CASSLTQGGEKLFF.

On this clone itself: A junction boundary mismatches the germline segment, possibly from a read error. The chain combines TRBV4-2 with TRBJ1-4; perhaps TRBD1 as D (5 bases). Germline V gene lookup returns CDR1 LGHNA and CDR2 YNFKEQ. The CDR3 is 15 amino acids. DNA of the CDR3: TGTGCCAGCAGTCCCCCGGCTCAGGGAAATGGAAAACTGTTTTTT. Protein: CASSPPAQGNGKLFF.

This clone has a handful of counts. The chain combines TRBV2 with TRBJ1-1, with 9 bases fitting TRBD1. The CDR3 runs 15 residues. CDR1 and CDR2 from the germline V gene are SNHLY and FYNNEI. Trimming at V came to 7 bases and at J to 5 bases, leaving 11 bases not matched to a gene. The DNA for the CDR3 is TGTGCCAGCATCCCCGGACAGGGGAGGAAGACTGAAGCTTTCTTT. This translates into CASIPGQGRKTEAFF.

V gene TRBV7-3 combines with J gene TRBJ1-1; D gene uncertain. Germline CDR1 is SGHTA and CDR2 is FQGTGA. The CDR3 runs 13 residues. V gave up 5 bases and J gave up 2 bases, with 9 bases separating them. The CDR3 reads CASSPRLNTEAFF. CDR3 coding DNA: TGTGCCAGCAGCCCCCGACTAAACACTGAAGCTTTCTTT.

The rearrangement joins TRBV18 to TRBJ1-2, with a tentative D call TRBD1 (5 bases). V lost 2 bases, J lost 3 bases, and 7 bases lay in between. The CDR3 sequence is 13 residues long. Germline-derived CDR1 and CDR2 are KGHSH and LQKENI. This CDR3 is CASSPVRDYGYTF. In DNA, the CDR3 is TGTGCCAGCTCACCAGTCAGGGACTATGGCTACACCTTC.

This clone was seen just once. The gene calls are TRBV12-3 or TRBV12-4 and TRBJ1-5; D unclear. CDR3 size: 13 residues. The V end lost 5 bases, the J end lost 6 bases, and 11 bases lay between the germline ends. DNA for the CDR3: TGTGCCAGCAGTAAAGCCGAGGGTCAGCCCCAGCATTTT. Its protein is CASSKAEGQPQHF.

The chain carries TRBV5-1 and TRBJ2-7; 9 bases fit TRBD1. V gave up 0 bases and J gave up 0 bases; unmatched junction bases: 7. This CDR3 contains 17 residues. The germline gives CDR1 SGHRS, CDR2 YFSETQ. CDR3 loop: CASSLERGTGLSYEQYF. The CDR3 DNA sequence: TGCGCCAGCAGCTTGGAAAGAGGGACAGGGCTCTCCTACGAGCAGTACTTC.

This clone was counted a few times. The chain recombines TRBV19 with TRBJ2-7; 10 nucleotides agree with TRBD1. The CDR3 spans 15 residues. The germline CDR1 and CDR2 sequences are LNHDA and SQIVND (reference sequence). J gave up 2 bases and V 5 bases, and 6 bases lay outside the gene matches. DNA for the CDR3: TGTGCCAGTAGTCCCCCCGGGACAGGGGCCTACGAGCAGTACTTC. Residues: CASSPPGTGAYEQYF.

In nucleotides, the CDR3 is TGCGCCAGCAGCCGGAGTTGGGAGGGATCGGATACGCAGTATTTT. It encodes CASSRSWEGSDTQYF. The V and J genes are TRBV5-1 and TRBJ2-3, with 7 bases identical to TRBD2. Losses at the gene ends were 4 bases for V and 6 bases for J; bases not matched to a gene: 11. CDR3 size: 15 residues. Germline V gives CDR1 SGHRS, CDR2 YFSETQ.

The chain joins TRBV10-3 to TRBJ1-1; TRBD1 might be the D (6 bases). The CDR3 sequence is 13 residues long. The germline gives CDR1 ENHRY, CDR2 SYGVKD. The V gene lost 4 bases and the J gene lost 8 bases, with 14 bases spanning the gap. CDR3 nucleotides: TGTGCCATCAGTGCCGATAAGGGGGGGGAAGCTTTCTTT. Protein sequence: CAISADKGGEAFF.

This clone showed up just a few times. The genes are TRBV5-4 and TRBJ1-1; D is perhaps TRBD1 (5 bases). The V end lost 4 bases, the J end lost 1 base, and 17 bases lay between the germline ends. Germline V gives CDR1 SGHNT, CDR2 YYREEE (reference sequence). The CDR3 has 16 amino acids. This CDR3 reads CASSPGTSVANTEAFF. For the CDR3, the DNA is TGTGCCAGCAGCCCCGGGACTTCGGTGGCGAACACTGAAGCTTTCTTT.

This clone appeared once. This chain connects TRBV2 to TRBJ1-4, with no clear D. Trimming removed 10 bases from V and 3 bases from J, with 9 bases in between. The CDR3 contains 12 residues. Germline loops: CDR1 SNHLY, CDR2 FYNNEI. The CDR3 DNA reads as TGTGCCATCCGGGAATCTAATGAAAAACTGTTTTTT. Its translation: CAIRESNEKLFF.

The chain recombines TRBV5-4 with TRBJ1-4, with a tentative D call TRBD1 (5 bases). Between the trimmed V and J ends, which lost 7 bases and 10 bases, there was a span of 17 bases. CDR1 and CDR2 (germline): SGHNT, YYREEE (reference sequence). CDR3 length equals 13 residues. The CDR3 coding sequence is TGTGCCAGCCAAGCGGGGGGTAATACAAAACTGTTTTTT. This translates into CASQAGGNTKLFF.

The rearrangement uses TRBV27 and TRBJ2-3; 9 bases fit TRBD2. The V gene end was trimmed by 1 base and the J gene end by 5 bases; junction bases not matched to a gene: 7. Per germline, CDR1 MNHEY and CDR2 SMNVEV (reference sequence). The CDR3 has 16 amino acids. CDR3 loop: CASSLFLAGGGDTQYF. The CDR3 coding sequence is TGTGCCAGCAGTTTATTTCTGGCGGGGGGGGGAGATACGCAGTATTTT.

The chain has TRBV24-1 and TRBJ2-2; 12 bases agree with TRBD1. The CDR3 extends over 18 amino acids. The junction had 10 bases not matched to a gene; V was cut back by 6 bases and J by 3 bases. Germline V gene lookup returns CDR1 KGHDR and CDR2 SFDVKD. The CDR3 DNA follows: TGTGCCACCAGTCCCCGGGACAGGGGGCAGAGGTACACCGGGGAGCTGTTTTTT. It translates to CATSPRDRGQRYTGELFF.

V is TRBV5-6 and J is TRBJ1-5; a possible D gene is TRBD1 (5 bases). Trimming shortened V by 7 bases and J by 5 bases, and 13 bases separated the two germline ends. Germline loops: CDR1 SGHDT, CDR2 YYEEEE. This CDR3 has 13 amino acids. The chain's CDR3 is CASGTYTDQPQHF. DNA for the CDR3: TGTGCCAGCGGGACTTACACCGATCAGCCCCAGCATTTT.

V is TRBV5-1 and J is TRBJ1-1, with D tentatively TRBD1 (5 bases). The CDR3 spans 16 residues. CDR1 is SGHRS and CDR2 is YFSETQ in the germline V gene. Trimming shortened V by 4 bases and J by 0 bases, and 16 bases separated the two germline ends. As DNA, the CDR3 is TGCGCCAGCAGCCCCCAGGGCAGGGCCATGAACACTGAAGCTTTCTTT. Translating gives CASSPQGRAMNTEAFF.

This clone was counted a single time. The V call is TRBV24-1, the J call TRBJ2-6; D perhaps matches TRBD2 (6 bases). Trimming removed 9 bases from V and 4 bases from J, with 12 bases in between. The CDR3 covers 14 residues. Germline V gene data show CDR1 as KGHDR and CDR2 as SFDVKD. CDR3 nucleotides: TGTGCCACCGGACGGGGGACCGGGGCCAACGTCCTGACTTTC. This codes for CATGRGTGANVLTF.